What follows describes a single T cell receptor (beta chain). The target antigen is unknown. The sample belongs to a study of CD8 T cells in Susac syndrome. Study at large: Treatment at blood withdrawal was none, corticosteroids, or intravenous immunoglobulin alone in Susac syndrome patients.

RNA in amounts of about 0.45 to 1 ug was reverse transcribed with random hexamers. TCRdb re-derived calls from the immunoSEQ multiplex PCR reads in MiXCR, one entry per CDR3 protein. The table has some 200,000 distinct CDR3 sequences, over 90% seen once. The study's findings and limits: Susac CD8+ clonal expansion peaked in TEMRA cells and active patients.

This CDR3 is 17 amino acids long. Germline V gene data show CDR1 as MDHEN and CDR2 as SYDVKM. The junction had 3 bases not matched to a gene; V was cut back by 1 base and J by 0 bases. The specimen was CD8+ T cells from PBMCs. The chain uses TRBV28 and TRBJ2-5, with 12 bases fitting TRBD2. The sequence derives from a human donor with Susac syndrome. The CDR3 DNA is TGTGCCAGCAGTTTATCGACTAGCGGGGGAAACCAAGAGACCCAGTACTTC. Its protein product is CASSLSTSGGNQETQYF.